This TCR beta chain was profiled in a study of Ad26.COV2.S vaccination and SARS-CoV-2 variants. Whole-study context: Recipients of Ad26.COV2.S got it intramuscularly, once or twice 56 days apart. General study points: Ad26.COV2.S recipients had broader spike-specific TCRs (P = 0.0014). Breadth measured for non-spike TCRs was similar across vaccine and placebo recipients.

Generated by immunoSEQ multiplex PCR, the TCRdb table keeps only in-frame clones and is missing some. Of around 300,000 clones in the sample, 75% to 90% were seen once. J gave up 0 bases and V 5 bases, and 15 bases lay outside the gene matches. CDR3 length equals 21 residues. Germline assignment: CDR1 LNHDA and CDR2 SQIVND (reference sequence). Details on this clone: Antigen specificity is unknown.

The treatment was: about 20 received Ad26.COV2.S at low or high dose, single or two shots; about 5 received placebo; per-sample allocation not given. Sampling took place 63 days after the first vaccine or placebo injection. The vaccine antigen was prefusion-stabilized Wuhan SARS-CoV-2 spike. The TCR originated in a person between 18 and 60 years old who received the Ad26.COV2.S COVID-19 vaccine or a placebo. This specimen was peripheral blood, taken in a trial of Ad26.COV2.S vaccine versus placebo. The rearrangement joins TRBV19 to TRBJ2-1, with 14 bases that match TRBD2. The CDR3 bases are TGTGCCAGTAGTGCGCGCCAGGGACTAGCGGGGGCCTCTAGCTCCTACAATGAGCAGTTCTTC. Its protein product is CASSARQGLAGASSSYNEQFF.